Listed here is a single TCR beta chain. The table came from immunoSEQ multiplex PCR; TCRdb's copy has only in-frame clones and leaves some out. The table shows approximately 300,000 clones, with roughly 82% occurring only once. The V and J ends lost 6 bases and 3 bases respectively, with 15 bases between them. This CDR3 is 15 amino acids long. The germline CDR1 and CDR2 sequences are SNHLY and FYNNEI. This specimen comes from a study of blood T cell repertoires in COVID-19. Whole-study context: Nucleic acid was either cDNA or gDNA, and it came from T cells, B-cell-depleted T cells, or PBMCs.

The receptor was derived from a woman aged 50 to 60 with acute or convalescent COVID-19. The V and J genes are TRBV2 and TRBJ2-4, with D possibly matching TRBD1 (6 bases). Sample: peripheral blood. The DNA of the CDR3 is TGTGCCAGCAGCAGAGTACAGGGAAACAAAAACATTCAGTACTTC. This encodes CASSRVQGNKNIQYF.